One and the same sample provided the 4 T cell receptor beta chains below, sequenced in a study of blood T cells in healthy people across ages. PCR was performed a second time for roughly 7 to 12 cycles using a sample-barcoded 5' primer and a J-beta primer mix. MiXCR, applied by TCRdb to the 5' RACE reads, yields one record per CDR3 protein. This table holds about 780,000 distinct CDR3 sequences, around 24% found once. These sequences were also reported in another study, on T cells of mothers and their children.

The material sequenced was blood. These receptors came from a boy between 10 and 17 years old in good health.

This clonotype was observed many times. V gene TRBV6-2 or TRBV6-3 combines with J gene TRBJ2-5, with unresolved D. This CDR3 has 11 residues. Germline CDR1 MNHEY, CDR2 SVGEGT. With 2 bases removed from V and 4 bases from J, the gap between germline ends came to 2 bases. The CDR3 DNA follows: TGTGCCAGCAGTTACGCAGAGACCCAGTACTTC. This sequence encodes CASSYAETQYF.

This clonotype was counted between two and nine times. This rearrangement joins TRBV4-1 to TRBJ2-4; D is undetermined. The germline gives CDR1 MGHRA, CDR2 YSYEKL. This CDR3 contains 14 residues. V was trimmed by 0 bases and J by 5 bases, leaving 8 bases between them. The DNA of the CDR3 is TGCGCCAGCAGCCAAGATCTGCCTGAAAACATTCAGTACTTC. This encodes CASSQDLPENIQYF.

V gene TRBV4-2 combines with J gene TRBJ2-6; D may be TRBD1 or TRBD2 (5 bases each). Trimming removed 0 bases from V and 2 bases from J, with 11 bases in between. CDR1 and CDR2 (germline): LGHNA, YNFKEQ. The CDR3 is 17 residues long. The CDR3 loop reads CASSQDGTPTGANVLTF. The DNA of the CDR3 is TGTGCCAGCAGCCAAGATGGGACCCCCACTGGGGCCAACGTCCTGACTTTC.

This chain joins TRBV28 and TRBJ1-4; D remains unclear. This CDR3 has 13 amino acids. V was pared by 3 bases and J by 6 bases, with 8 bases between. CDR1 is MDHEN and CDR2 is SYDVKM in the germline V gene. The CDR3 coding sequence is TGTGCCAGCAGTTTCCAGCGGGATGAAAAACTGTTTTTT. Amino acid sequence: CASSFQRDEKLFF.